These T cell receptor beta chains were read from a single sample in a study of regulatory T cells in long-lasting Graves disease. TCRdb reprocessed the multiplex PCR reads with MiXCR, giving one entry per CDR3 protein. The sample records some 460,000 distinct CDR3 sequences, under 20% being singletons. These sequences were also reported in another study, on T cells in Graves' hyperthyroidism and ophthalmopathy.

This sample comprised peripheral blood mononuclear cells (PBMCs), obtained at new diagnosis, from a patient treated with antithyroid drugs. These receptors originate from a middle-aged man with Graves disease. CDR3s include the opening cysteine and the closing phenylalanine or tryptophan. The D gene is left open where the match is weak. Clone size is not always given. Where it is, it says once, few, many or a class for expanded clones.

size	V	D	J	length	CDR3	DNA
few	TRBV6-1	.	TRBJ2-7	15	CASSERAGTTYEQYF	TGTGCCAGCAGTGAACGGGCAGGAACAACCTACGAGCAGTACTTC
.	TRBV2	.	TRBJ2-1	13	CASSEGRGGEQFF	TGTGCCAGCAGTGAAGGGAGGGGTGGTGAGCAGTTCTTC
few	TRBV2	TRBD1	TRBJ1-2	15	CASSGIDRDNYGYTF	TGTGCCAGCAGTGGGATTGACAGGGATAACTATGGCTACACCTTC
.	TRBV12-3/TRBV12-4	TRBD1	TRBJ2-2	16	CASSFKRTGGTGELFF	TGTGCCAGCAGTTTTAAGAGGACAGGGGGCACCGGGGAGCTGTTTTTT
.	TRBV10-3	.	TRBJ1-6	14	CATLESSYNSPLHF	TGTGCCACCCTAGAAAGCTCCTATAATTCACCCCTCCACTTT
.	TRBV28	.	TRBJ2-5	14	CASRVRESGETQYF	TGTGCCAGCAGGGTACGGGAATCCGGGGAGACCCAGTACTTC
many	TRBV12-3/TRBV12-4	.	TRBJ1-2	13	CASSFSKVSGYTF	TGTGCCAGCAGTTTCTCGAAAGTGAGTGGCTACACCTTC
few	TRBV29-1	TRBD2	TRBJ2-1	15	CSAEGGGRGANEQFF	TGCAGCGCCGAAGGGGGCGGGAGGGGAGCCAATGAGCAGTTCTTC
.	TRBV25-1	.	TRBJ2-6	16	CASSELRGSGANVLTF	TGTGCCAGCAGTGAATTAAGAGGATCTGGGGCCAACGTCCTGACTTTC
.	TRBV4-1	.	TRBJ2-1	15	CASSQLPGTSQTQFF	TGCGCCAGCAGCCAACTACCGGGAACTAGCCAAACGCAGTTCTTC
few	TRBV28	.	TRBJ2-1	13	CASRLGTHNEQFF	TGTGCCAGCAGGCTGGGAACCCACAATGAGCAGTTCTTC
many	TRBV5-5	TRBD1	TRBJ1-4	17	CASTLLDRSATNEKLFF	TGTGCCAGCACCTTGTTGGACAGGAGTGCAACTAATGAAAAACTGTTTTTT
many	TRBV28	TRBD2	TRBJ2-7	17	CASSLGLAGEFGYEQYF	TGTGCCAGCAGTTTGGGACTAGCGGGTGAATTTGGGTACGAGCAGTACTTC
many	TRBV5-1	.	TRBJ2-5	15	CASSLEPSGRETQYF	TGCGCCAGCAGCTTGGAGCCAAGTGGGCGAGAGACCCAGTACTTC
few	TRBV5-6	.	TRBJ2-7	15	CASSEGWLPTHEQYF	TGTGCCAGCAGCGAAGGGTGGCTGCCGACCCACGAGCAGTACTTC
.	TRBV7-9	.	TRBJ2-1	11	CASSLADIAFF	TGTGCCAGCAGCTTAGCGGACATCGCATTCTTC
.	TRBV29-1	TRBD1	TRBJ1-2	11	CSDLTGPGYTF	TGCAGCGATTTGACAGGGCCTGGCTACACCTTC
many	TRBV3-1	.	TRBJ2-5	12	CASSQVTETQYF	TGTGCCAGCAGCCAAGTAACCGAGACCCAGTACTTC
.	TRBV29-1	.	TRBJ2-2	14	CSVVAASNTGELFF	TGCAGCGTTGTTGCGGCCTCGAACACCGGGGAGCTGTTTTTT
.	TRBV12-3/TRBV12-4	.	TRBJ2-1	9	CASICEQFF	TGTGCCAGCATCTGTGAGCAGTTCTTC
.	TRBV20-1	TRBD2	TRBJ2-1	14	CSASPSGAYNEQFF	TGCAGTGCTAGTCCTAGCGGGGCCTACAATGAGCAGTTCTTC
few	TRBV15	.	TRBJ2-1	13	CATSSVGVPSQFF	TGTGCCACCAGCAGCGTAGGGGTTCCGTCCCAGTTCTTC
.	TRBV12-5	TRBD2	TRBJ2-1	18	CASGFGTSQASSYNEQFF	TGTGCTAGTGGTTTCGGGACTAGCCAAGCGAGCTCCTACAATGAGCAGTTCTTC
few	TRBV2	TRBD1	TRBJ1-5	14	CASGQDGSNQPQHF	TGTGCCAGCGGACAGGATGGGAGCAATCAGCCCCAGCATTTT
many	TRBV2	.	TRBJ2-3	13	CASTRVIADTQYF	TGTGCCAGTACAAGGGTAATTGCAGATACGCAGTATTTT
many	TRBV28	.	TRBJ1-5	11	CASSEYQPQHF	TGTGCCAGCAGTGAGTATCAGCCCCAGCATTTT
many	TRBV20-1	.	TRBJ2-7	12	CSARGGWNEQYF	TGCAGTGCCAGGGGCGGGTGGAACGAGCAGTACTTC
many	TRBV28	.	TRBJ2-1	14	CASSFRGRNNEQFF	TGTGCCAGCAGTTTTCGGGGCCGCAACAATGAGCAGTTCTTC
many	TRBV7-3	TRBD2	TRBJ2-3	15	CASSPLAGSTDTQYF	TGTGCCAGCAGCCCTCTAGCGGGATCGACGGATACGCAGTATTTT
many	TRBV7-9	.	TRBJ2-5	14	CASREDLYQETQYF	TGTGCCAGCAGGGAGGACTTGTACCAAGAGACCCAGTACTTC
.	TRBV10-1	TRBD1	TRBJ2-4	15	CASSEDRGPKNIQYF	TGCGCCAGCAGTGAGGACAGGGGACCCAAAAACATTCAGTACTTC
many	TRBV5-1	.	TRBJ2-1	13	CASSLLVAGEQFF	TGTGCCAGCAGCTTACTAGTGGCGGGTGAGCAGTTCTTC
many	TRBV24-1	TRBD1	TRBJ2-5	16	CATSDLSMTGEETQYF	TGTGCCACCAGTGATTTGTCCATGACAGGGGAGGAGACCCAGTACTTC
many	TRBV5-1	TRBD2	TRBJ2-1	15	CASSLATGGGHEQFF	TGCGCCAGCAGCTTGGCCACGGGAGGAGGACATGAGCAGTTCTTC
few	TRBV5-5	.	TRBJ2-1	15	CASSLAPAGVNEQFF	TGTGCCAGCAGCTTGGCCCCCGCAGGGGTCAATGAGCAGTTCTTC
many	TRBV5-1	.	TRBJ2-1	15	CASSFTDSSYNEQFF	TGCGCCAGCAGCTTTACGGATTCCTCCTACAATGAGCAGTTCTTC
many	TRBV29-1	TRBD2	TRBJ2-1	14	CSVRTSQLINEQFF	TGCAGCGTGAGGACTAGTCAGTTAATCAATGAGCAGTTCTTC
many	TRBV18	.	TRBJ1-2	13	CASSLAGDYGYTF	TGTGCCAGCTCACTAGCCGGGGACTATGGCTACACCTTC
.	TRBV6-1	TRBD1	TRBJ2-6	17	CASSDWAGGSGANVLTF	TGTGCCAGCAGTGATTGGGCAGGGGGCTCTGGGGCCAACGTCCTGACTTTC
.	TRBV29-1	TRBD2	TRBJ2-1	14	CSGSGLAGHNEQFF	TGCAGCGGTTCGGGACTAGCGGGACACAATGAGCAGTTCTTC
many	TRBV7-2	.	TRBJ2-1	16	CASSRTGTRRNNEQFF	TGTGCCAGCAGTCGAACCGGGACTCGACGAAACAATGAGCAGTTCTTC
many	TRBV5-6	TRBD2	TRBJ2-1	18	CASSLRTSGGPMGNEQFF	TGTGCCAGCAGCCTCCGGACTAGCGGAGGGCCCATGGGGAATGAGCAGTTCTTC